The 8 T cell receptor beta chains below all came from one sample that was sequenced in a study of OX40 agonist ivuxolimab in advanced cancers. The assay was immunoSEQ multiplex PCR, and TCRdb's table has in-frame clones only and misses some. This sample has about 42,000 clones, with about 88% found just once. The sample in question was CD4+ or CD8+ T cells sorted from blood, obtained in a trial of the OX40 agonist ivuxolimab. These receptors were taken from an adult with an advanced solid tumor such as melanoma, head and neck, liver or kidney cancer.

J is TRBJ2-2 and V is TRBV9; D is perhaps TRBD1 or TRBD2 (5 bases each). Deletions cut 4 bases from V and 0 bases from J, with 10 bases between. The CDR3 has 15 residues. Germline V lookup: CDR1 SGDLS, CDR2 YYNGEE. The CDR3 DNA reads TGTGCCAGCAGCCTTAGGGACCCGAACACCGGGGAGCTGTTTTTT. It is translated as CASSLRDPNTGELFF.

In DNA, the CDR3 is TGTGCCAGCAGTTACTTCCCAGGGGCCGGCACAGATACGCAGTATTTT. Translated, it gives CASSYFPGAGTDTQYF. V usage is TRBV6-5 and J usage is TRBJ2-3, with D perhaps matching TRBD1 (6 bases). Per the germline V gene, CDR1 is MNHEY and CDR2 is SVGAGI. Trimming took 1 base from V and 1 from J, leaving 12 bases between them. CDR3 length: 16 amino acids.

The chain joins TRBV7-9 to TRBJ2-7; D gene ambiguous. The germline V gene encodes CDR1 SEHNR and CDR2 FQNEAQ (reference sequence). This CDR3 is 12 amino acids long. Trimming shortened V by 1 base and J by 2 bases, and 3 bases separated the two germline ends. In DNA form, the CDR3 reads TGTGCCAGCAGCTTAGACCCCTACGAGCAGTACTTC. Its translation: CASSLDPYEQYF.

The chain has TRBV7-8 and TRBJ2-7; the D is unclear. Between the trimmed V and J ends, which lost 7 bases and 6 bases, there was a span of 19 bases. In germline, CDR1 is SGHVS, CDR2 FQNEAQ. The CDR3 has 14 residues. Written as DNA, the CDR3 is TGTGCCAGCACCCCCCGGGTTGGTCGACCCGAGCAGTACTTC. The encoded protein is CASTPRVGRPEQYF.

The genes are TRBV27 and TRBJ2-1; D gene unclear. Germline CDR1 MNHEY, CDR2 SMNVEV (reference sequence). V lost 11 bases to trimming and J lost 2 bases, with 19 bases between them. The CDR3 covers 15 residues. CDR3 nucleotides: TGTGCCGCTTCGATTAGGGCCGCCGCCTACAATGAGCAGTTCTTC. Amino acid sequence: CAASIRAAAYNEQFF.

V usage is TRBV5-1 and J usage is TRBJ2-7, with a possible D match to TRBD1 (5 bases). Trimming took off 2 bases at V and 1 base at J, with 7 bases between the two ends. Germline assignment: CDR1 SGHRS and CDR2 YFSETQ. The CDR3 has 13 residues. The CDR3 protein is CASSFDSSYEQYF. The CDR3 DNA reads as TGCGCCAGCAGCTTCGACAGTTCCTACGAGCAGTACTTC.

This chain links TRBV7-2 with TRBJ1-2; unclear D gene. This CDR3 is built from 16 residues. Per germline, CDR1 SGHTA and CDR2 FQGNSA. V shed 2 bases and J shed 8 bases, with 21 bases lying between them. The CDR3 DNA sequence: TGTGCCAGCAGCTTAACTTTTCGGGAGGGCGGGTTAGGCTACACCTTC. This translates into CASSLTFREGGLGYTF.

The rearrangement joins TRBV9 to TRBJ2-1; 9 bases align to TRBD2. Germline V gene lookup returns CDR1 SGDLS and CDR2 YYNGEE. The CDR3 is 17 residues long. V was pared by 3 bases and J by 6 bases, with 13 bases of the junction left unmatched. The CDR3 loop reads CASSGFSGRTGFNEQFF. CDR3 nucleotides: TGTGCCAGCAGCGGGTTTAGCGGGAGAACCGGGTTCAATGAGCAGTTCTTC.